The present TCR beta chain was sequenced within a study of identical twins. Whole-study findings and limits: Insertions ran lower in abundant cord blood beta clonotypes, though not in memory repertoires. Sequences that were out-of-frame, alpha and twin-shared displayed an excess of low generation probability.

Ten or more counts support this clonotype. Its matching antigen is unknown. Template switching added a universal primer binding site, and final cDNA carried unique molecular identifiers. Using its own MiXCR run on the 5' RACE reads, TCRdb lists one record per CDR3 protein. The sample includes hundreds of thousands of distinct CDR3 sequences, less than 10% of them seen just once. Germline V lookup: CDR1 SGHRS, CDR2 YFSETQ. CDR3 length equals 11 residues. V was pared by 1 base and J by 6 bases, with 5 bases between. This sample was shared with a second study, whose subject was yellow fever vaccine responses in identical twins. As that study records: On the reported evidence, twins' vaccine T cell responses seemed partly convergent and partly personalized.

The chain is built from TRBV5-1 and TRBJ2-7; weak D call: TRBD1 (5 bases). The sequenced sample consisted of PBMCs. This sequence originates from a woman aged 18-29 years in good health. The CDR3 DNA is TGCGCCAGCAGCTTGCAGGGCGAGCAGTACTTC. Translating gives CASSLQGEQYF. The variable domain in full, completed from reference TRBV5-1 and TRBJ2-7, reads KAGVTQTPRYLIKTRGQQVTLSCSPISGHRSVSWYQQTPGQGLQFLFEYFSETQRNKGNFPGRFSGRQFSNSRSEMNVSTLELGDSALYLCASSLQGEQYFGPGTRLTVT.